These T cell receptor beta chains were read from a single sample in a study of neurological immune-mediated disorders. TCRdb reprocessed the 5' RACE reads via MiXCR and lists one record per CDR3 protein. The table includes 25,000 or so distinct CDR3 sequences, roughly an eighth detected once. Sequencing was carried out using CD4+ T cells from blood. The receptors were gathered from a female donor with HTLV-1-associated myelopathy (HAM/TSP). The CDR3 runs from the conserved cysteine through the conserved F or W. D genes are given only for firm matches. Clone size is shown for a subset of rows, as once, few, many or a class of expanded clone.

j_call v_call d_call clone_size cdr3_nt cdr3_aa
TRBJ2-7 TRBV29-1 TRBD1 many TGCAGCGTTGTTAGGACAGGTTTGGGCTACGAGCAGTACTTC CSVVRTGLGYEQYF
TRBJ2-7 TRBV4-3 TRBD1 many TGCGCCAGCAGCCAAGACAGGGGGCGCGAGCAGTACTTC CASSQDRGREQYF
TRBJ2-3 TRBV20-1 NA many TGCAGTGCTAGAGATAACGGGGACCGATACACAGATACGCAGTATTTT CSARDNGDRYTDTQYF
TRBJ2-7 TRBV19 TRBD1 many TGTGCCAGTAGTATAGATGGCAGGACAGGGAGCGCCTACGAGCAGTACTTC CASSIDGRTGSAYEQYF
TRBJ2-3 TRBV11-2 NA many TGTGCCAGCAGCTCCAAGCGAGCCTCTAGCACAGATACGCAGTATTTT CASSSKRASSTDTQYF
TRBJ1-2 TRBV29-1 NA many TGCAGCGTTCGACAACCTGAAAGCTACACCTTC CSVRQPESYTF
TRBJ2-7 TRBV5-1 NA many TGCGCCAGCAGCTTGGATACAGGGGAGGGCTACGAGCAGTACTTC CASSLDTGEGYEQYF
TRBJ2-3 TRBV24-1 TRBD2 NA TGTGCCACAGCCGGGACTAGCGGGAGGGCCGGTACGCAGTATTTT CATAGTSGRAGTQYF
TRBJ2-3 TRBV3-1 TRBD2 few TGTGCCAGCAGTCAAGCTCCGGCCGGGACTAGCGGGAGTTCGCACGGGGATACGCAGTATTTT CASSQAPAGTSGSSHGDTQYF
TRBJ1-6 TRBV7-9 TRBD1 many TGTGCCAGCAGCTTTGACAGGGTTGGTTCCAATTCACCCCTCCACTTT CASSFDRVGSNSPLHF
TRBJ2-7 TRBV6-2/TRBV6-3 TRBD1 many TGTGCCAGCTCCTTCGGGACAGGGGCCTACGAGCAGTACTTC CASSFGTGAYEQYF
TRBJ1-2 TRBV14 TRBD1 many TGTGCCAGCAGCCAACCGGGACAGGGTAACTATGGCTACACCTTC CASSQPGQGNYGYTF
TRBJ2-2 TRBV4-3 TRBD1 many TGCGCCAGCAGCCCAAAGGCACAGGGGGTTTCCGGGGAGCTGTTTTTT CASSPKAQGVSGELFF
TRBJ1-4 TRBV6-5 NA many TGTGCCGTCAAAGGGGCGGGGAGTGAAAAACTGTTTTTT CAVKGAGSEKLFF
TRBJ2-5 TRBV20-1 NA medium-sized TGCAGTGCTAGGGGAGAGACCCAGTACTTC CSARGETQYF
TRBJ2-5 TRBV7-2 NA many TGTGCCAGCAGCTTAGGGGAGGTAGAGACCCAGTACTTC CASSLGEVETQYF
TRBJ1-4 TRBV10-3 TRBD1 NA TGTGCCATCAGTGATAAACCCGGGACAGGGTACAAACTGTTTTTT CAISDKPGTGYKLFF
TRBJ2-3 TRBV2 TRBD2 many TGTGCCAGCGGGACTAGCAACGTGGGTACGCAGTATTTT CASGTSNVGTQYF
TRBJ1-5 TRBV21-1 NA NA TGTGCCATCAGGGATCAGCCCCAGCATTTT CAIRDQPQHF
TRBJ2-2 TRBV20-1 NA many TGCAGTGCTATCCACGACCGGTTAAGCGGGGAGCTGTTTTTT CSAIHDRLSGELFF
TRBJ2-2 TRBV11-3 NA NA TGTGCCAGCAGCTTAGATGTTTGGACACCAAATAACACCGGGGAGCTGTTTTTT CASSLDVWTPNNTGELFF
TRBJ2-7 TRBV7-2 TRBD1 many TGTGCCAGCAGCATCCATTCGACAGGGTACTACGAGCAGTACTTC CASSIHSTGYYEQYF
TRBJ2-1 TRBV7-9 NA many TGTGCCAGCAGCCGCTCACAGGGAAAACGCTACAATGAGCAGTTCTTC CASSRSQGKRYNEQFF
TRBJ2-1 TRBV6-1 TRBD1 many TGTGCCAGCAGCAGGGGGGAGCAGTTCTTC CASSRGEQFF
TRBJ2-7 TRBV5-1 NA many TGCGCCAGCAGCTCGGAGAGGGTAAGCTACGAGCAGTACTTC CASSSERVSYEQYF
TRBJ2-2 TRBV7-9 NA many TGTGCCAGCAGCTTAGGGGACTCGCGAGAGCTGTTTTTT CASSLGDSRELFF
TRBJ2-2 TRBV7-2 TRBD2 many TGTGCCAGCAGCTATGACGGGGGGGCTCCCGGGGAGCTGTTTTTT CASSYDGGAPGELFF
TRBJ2-5 TRBV29-1 TRBD2 many TGCAGCGTCCGTAGCGGGCAAGAGACCCAGTACTTC CSVRSGQETQYF
TRBJ1-1 TRBV12-3/TRBV12-4 NA many TGTGCCAGCGGACCAACGGGGGCGACTGAAGCTTTCTTT CASGPTGATEAFF
TRBJ2-3 TRBV20-1 NA medium-sized TGCAGTGCCTGGGGGTCTAGCACAGATACGCAGTATTTT CSAWGSSTDTQYF
TRBJ2-5 TRBV11-2 TRBD1 NA TGTGCCAGCAGGGACAGGGGGCTGGAGACCCAGTACTTC CASRDRGLETQYF
TRBJ1-1 TRBV24-1 NA many TGTGCCACCAGTGAAAGGCGGGGAGGAGCTTTCTTT CATSERRGGAFF
TRBJ2-5 TRBV3-1 NA many TGTGCCAGCAGCCAAGGAAGAGAGACCCAGTACTTC CASSQGRETQYF